Listed below are T cell receptor beta chains from one sample, sequenced in a study of blood T cell repertoires in COVID-19. TCRdb's table, derived via immunoSEQ multiplex PCR, lists solely in-frame clones and lacks some. This table holds about 51,000 clones, 70% to 90% found once. Sequencing was done on a sample of peripheral blood. These receptors originate from an elderly man with active COVID-19. CDR3s include the opening cysteine and the closing phenylalanine or tryptophan. Fields, in order: J gene, CDR3 length, V gene, CDR3 protein.

TRBJ2-7	16	TRBV5-1	CASSLDGGRISYEQYF
TRBJ1-2	16	TRBV30	CAWKDTRKTSNYGYTF
TRBJ2-5	16	TRBV10-2	CASTGLAGEGRETQYF
TRBJ2-2	15	TRBV3-1/TRBV3-2	CASSLGGSRTGELFF
TRBJ2-1	18	TRBV7-9	CASSLARELAGVYNEQFF
TRBJ2-5	14	TRBV9	CASSVGGALETQYF
TRBJ1-1	19	TRBV4-1	CASSQDPTATGTMNTEAFF
TRBJ2-3	15	TRBV5-5	CASSLGLAVTDTQYF
TRBJ2-1	14	TRBV7-2	CASVTSGLGNEQFF
TRBJ2-3	13	TRBV6-5	CASSSPQRGTQYF
TRBJ2-7	15	TRBV11-2	CASSLASGRVYEQYF
TRBJ2-1	15	TRBV5-1	CASSLVTSGSNEQFF
TRBJ1-5	16	TRBV5-6	CASSVRDRVGNQPQHF
TRBJ2-5	13	TRBV11-2	CASSPQIQETQYF
TRBJ2-1	14	TRBV30	CAWRPRDRDFSEFF
TRBJ2-7	15	TRBV30	CAWSVGLAGVREQYF
TRBJ1-2	14	TRBV28	CASSPPSRGNGYTF
TRBJ2-5	13	TRBV19	CASTFGGSETQYF
TRBJ2-3	16	TRBV6-6	CASSYLPGLGTDTQYF
TRBJ2-1	15	TRBV7-3	CASSTGTSGSNEQFF
TRBJ1-3	17	TRBV6-7	CASSYSGTGGTGNTIYF
TRBJ2-7	17	TRBV7-9	CASSQTGLAGAYYEQYF
TRBJ2-1	19	TRBV3-1/TRBV3-2	CASSQTITSGFSSYNEQFF
TRBJ1-2	15	TRBV5-6	CASSPTPGGDYGYTF
TRBJ2-3	15	TRBV5-4	CASSLDRGPTDTQYF
TRBJ2-2	15	TRBV6-6	CASSYVTDYTGELFF
TRBJ1-4	13	TRBV5-1	CASSLGADEKLFF
TRBJ2-1	20	TRBV19	CASSTDPGLAGITPYNEQFF
TRBJ2-7	19	TRBV10-3	CAISESGSGNRGGGYEQYF
TRBJ1-5	15	TRBV19	CASSISDRAVQPQHF
TRBJ2-1	15	TRBV5-1	CASSRTSGSYNEQFF
TRBJ2-7	16	TRBV28	CASSRPRGGFTYEQYF
TRBJ1-1	13	TRBV2	CASWGGVGTEAFF
TRBJ2-3	14	TRBV12-5	CASGSGQGTDTQYF
TRBJ2-7	15	TRBV6-5	CASSYSSGSSYEQYF
TRBJ1-6	21	TRBV7-8	CASSLFKLRFALSSYNSPLHF
TRBJ1-2	13	TRBV5-8	CASSQNRNYGYTF